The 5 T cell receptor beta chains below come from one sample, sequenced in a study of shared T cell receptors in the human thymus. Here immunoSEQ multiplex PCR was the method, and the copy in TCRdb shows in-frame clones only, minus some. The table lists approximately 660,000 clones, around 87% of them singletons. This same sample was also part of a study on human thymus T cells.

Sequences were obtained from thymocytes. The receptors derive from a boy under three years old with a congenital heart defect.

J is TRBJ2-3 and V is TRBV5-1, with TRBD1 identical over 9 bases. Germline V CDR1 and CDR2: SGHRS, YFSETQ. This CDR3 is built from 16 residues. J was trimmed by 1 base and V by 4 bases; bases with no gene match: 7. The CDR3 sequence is CASSPGGDRGTDTQYF. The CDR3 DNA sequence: TGCGCCAGCAGCCCAGGCGGGGACAGGGGCACAGATACGCAGTATTTT.

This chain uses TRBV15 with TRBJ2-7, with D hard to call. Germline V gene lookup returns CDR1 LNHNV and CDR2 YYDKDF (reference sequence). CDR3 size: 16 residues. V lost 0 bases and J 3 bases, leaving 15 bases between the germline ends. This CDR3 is CATSREPRLPGYEQYF. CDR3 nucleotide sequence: TGTGCCACCAGCAGAGAGCCCCGCCTCCCGGGCTACGAGCAGTACTTC.

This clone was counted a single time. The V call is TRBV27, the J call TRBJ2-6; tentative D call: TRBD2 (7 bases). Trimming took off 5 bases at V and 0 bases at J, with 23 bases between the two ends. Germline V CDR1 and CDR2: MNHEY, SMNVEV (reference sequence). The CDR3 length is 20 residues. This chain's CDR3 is CASSPLHREGGLSGANVLTF. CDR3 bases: TGTGCCAGCAGTCCTTTACACAGGGAGGGGGGTCTCTCTGGGGCCAACGTCCTGACTTTC.

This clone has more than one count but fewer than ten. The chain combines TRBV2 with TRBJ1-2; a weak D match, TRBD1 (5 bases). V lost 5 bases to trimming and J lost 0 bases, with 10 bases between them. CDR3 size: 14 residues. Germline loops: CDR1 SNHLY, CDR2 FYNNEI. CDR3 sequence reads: CASSCNRTNYGYTF. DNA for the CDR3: TGTGCCAGCAGTTGTAACAGGACTAACTATGGCTACACCTTC. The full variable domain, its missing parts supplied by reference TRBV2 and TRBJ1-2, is EPEVTQTPSHQVTQMGQEVILRCVPISNHLYFYWYRQILGQKVEFLVSFYNNEISEKSEIFDDQFSVERPDGSNFTLKIRSTKLEDSAMYFCASSCNRTNYGYTFGSGTRLTVV.

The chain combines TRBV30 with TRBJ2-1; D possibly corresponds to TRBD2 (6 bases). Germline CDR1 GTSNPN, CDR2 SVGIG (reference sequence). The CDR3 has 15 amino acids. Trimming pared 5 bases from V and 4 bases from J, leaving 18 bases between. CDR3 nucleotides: TGTGCCTGGTCGAGGGGAGGTAGACCTTACAATGAGCAGTTCTTC. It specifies CAWSRGGRPYNEQFF.